This entry lists 12 T cell receptor beta chains sequenced from one sample in a study of identical twins (dated by TCRdb to between 2015 and 2016). The method was 5' RACE. Sequencer: Illumina HiSeq 2000. TCRdb reprocessing: public reads trimmed at Q25 with fastp, clones called with MiXCR, in-frame beta chains kept. Duplicate CDR3 protein sequences are folded into a single record with the most common DNA and genes. The sample table records 400,000 to 650,000 distinct CDR3 sequences; 20% to 25% of these occur just once. Around 0.91% of the sample is taken by the ten largest. The data were also submitted as part of a second study, on T cells expressing NK-cell markers.

Sequencing input: CD4+ T cells sorted from blood. Receptors were obtained from a young woman in good health.

The rearrangement uses TRBV12-3 or TRBV12-4 and TRBJ1-2, with D possibly being TRBD1 (6 bases). V gave up 3 bases and J gave up 4 bases, with 9 bases separating them. This CDR3 comprises 13 residues. The CDR3 sequence: CASSFGQLYGYTF. CDR3 DNA: TGTGCCAGCAGTTTTGGACAGCTCTATGGCTACACCTTC.

This clonotype was counted ten times or more. The V and J genes are TRBV6-2 or TRBV6-3 and TRBJ2-4, with D possibly TRBD1 on 7 matching bases. Trimming stripped 6 bases from V and 3 bases from J, with 15 bases between. The germline CDR1 and CDR2 sequences are MNHEY and SVGEGT. CDR3 size: 15 residues. In nucleotides, the CDR3 is TGTGCCAGCAGGACAGGGCGTAGCGGCAAAAACATTCAGTACTTC. Protein product: CASRTGRSGKNIQYF.

CDR3 DNA: TGTGCCAGCAGCACCGGGACTACGGCTGTCACCTACAATGAGCAGTTCTTC. Protein: CASSTGTTAVTYNEQFF. The chain carries TRBV5-6 and TRBJ2-1, with 7 bases lining up with TRBD2. CDR1 and CDR2 (germline): SGHDT, YYEEEE. CDR3 length: 17 amino acids. With 4 bases clipped from V and 2 bases from J, the junction kept 12 bases outside the gene matches.

This clonotype occurred a few times. The chain is built from TRBV10-3 and TRBJ2-5, with D tentatively TRBD1 (6 bases). Trimming removed 10 bases at V and 2 bases at J, with 17 bases between. Germline values: CDR1 ENHRY, CDR2 SYGVKD. The CDR3 has 14 amino acids. The CDR3 here is CATVRDTSQETQYF. CDR3 nucleotides: TGTGCCACCGTCCGGGACACCAGTCAAGAGACCCAGTACTTC.

The chain couples TRBV5-1 to TRBJ1-3, with D possibly being TRBD1 (6 bases). Trimming stripped 0 bases from V and 2 bases from J, with 15 bases between. Germline assignment: CDR1 SGHRS and CDR2 YFSETQ. The CDR3 totals 17 residues. CDR3 nucleotide sequence: TGCGCCAGCAGCTTGGGGGCACAGGGTCTTCCTGGAAACACCATATATTTT. Protein: CASSLGAQGLPGNTIYF.

This clonotype was counted between two and nine times. This chain joins TRBV27 and TRBJ1-1; no definite D call. Germline CDR1 is MNHEY and CDR2 is SMNVEV (reference sequence). The ends were cut back, 2 bases at V and 4 bases at J, with 11 bases in the middle. The CDR3 is 14 residues long. The CDR3 loop reads CASSLEGRVTEAFF. The DNA for the CDR3 is TGTGCCAGCAGTTTAGAAGGACGCGTCACTGAAGCTTTCTTT.

This clonotype has only a few counts. The chain carries TRBV10-3 and TRBJ2-2; weak D call: TRBD2 (6 bases). This CDR3 region has 12 residues. V lost 10 bases and J lost 9, with 15 bases in between. Germline V gene lookup returns CDR1 ENHRY and CDR2 SYGVKD. The CDR3 loop reads CASWPGVRELFF. Here the CDR3 DNA reads TGTGCCAGCTGGCCGGGGGTCCGGGAGCTGTTTTTT.

A few counts support this clonotype. The V call is TRBV11-2, the J call TRBJ2-1; D unresolved. The V end lost 5 bases, the J end lost 9 bases, and 11 bases lay between the germline ends. The germline V gene encodes CDR1 SGHAT and CDR2 FQNNGV. The CDR3 has 12 amino acids. This CDR3 is CASSISRTEQFF. The CDR3 DNA follows: TGTGCCAGCAGCATCTCGCGGACTGAGCAGTTCTTC.

This rearrangement joins TRBV11-2 to TRBJ2-7; no reliable D call. Germline assignment: CDR1 SGHAT and CDR2 FQNNGV. There are 12 residues in the CDR3. Trimming left V 7 bases short and J 3 bases short, with 10 bases between. The CDR3 sequence: CASTHGYYEQYF. CDR3 coding DNA: TGTGCCAGCACCCACGGATACTACGAGCAGTACTTC.

There are a few counts of this clonotype. This chain links TRBV4-3 with TRBJ2-7, with D perhaps TRBD2 (5 bases). This CDR3 spans 15 amino acids. Trimming pared 0 bases from V and 0 bases from J, leaving 9 bases between. Germline V gene sequence: CDR1 LGHNA, CDR2 YSLEER. The CDR3 reads CASSQDSDYSYEQYF. The CDR3, as DNA: TGCGCCAGCAGCCAAGATAGCGACTACTCCTACGAGCAGTACTTC.

The chain employs TRBV27 and TRBJ2-7; D might be TRBD1 (8 bases). CDR3 length: 15 residues. The germline V gene encodes CDR1 MNHEY and CDR2 SMNVEV (reference sequence). V was shortened by 7 bases and J by 3 bases, with 19 bases between the two germline ends. CDR3 region: CASTPWGGTGYEQYF. The CDR3, as DNA: TGTGCCAGCACTCCCTGGGGGGGGACAGGCTACGAGCAGTACTTC.

This clonotype was seen a handful of times. This chain uses TRBV19 with TRBJ1-2, with D hard to call. The germline CDR1 and CDR2 sequences are LNHDA and SQIVND (reference sequence). This CDR3 contains 12 residues. The V end was cut by 2 bases, the J end by 3 bases, with 4 bases between. This CDR3 is CASSILHYGYTF. In DNA, the CDR3 is TGTGCCAGTAGTATATTGCACTATGGCTACACCTTC. Filled out from reference TRBV19 and TRBJ1-2, the complete variable domain reads DGGITQSPKYLFRKEGQNVTLSCEQNLNHDAMYWYRQDPGQGLRLIYYSQIVNDFQKGDIAEGYSVSREKKESFPLTVTSAQKNPTAFYLCASSILHYGYTFGSGTRLTVV.